This TCR beta chain was found in a study of cytomegalovirus exposure and HLA in healthy donors. Study observations and caveats: In a later analysis, specific HLA alleles were associated with 15,000 to 20,000 TCR beta sequences at a 0.05 false discovery rate. An analysis done earlier found most TCR beta V segments productive about 90% or about 30% of the time. A cluster of highly shared sequence variants was likely a sequencing artifact.

Germline V gene data show CDR1 as LNHNV and CDR2 as YYDKDF (reference sequence). The CDR3 sequence is 15 residues long. V was clipped by 0 bases and J by 7 bases, with 12 bases between them. Researchers ran the PCR with 60 Vbeta and 13 Jbeta primers. Assay: immunoSEQ multiplex PCR; the TCRdb copy retains only in-frame clones and omits some. The sample contains roughly 140,000 clones, approximately 80% of which appear only once. Note on this clone: The antigen is undetermined.

The chain has TRBV15 and TRBJ1-4; TRBD1 might be the D (5 bases). This TCR was sampled from a woman aged 40 to 55 in good health and CMV-seropositive. The specimen was PBMCs. CDR3 in DNA: TGTGCCACCAGCAGAGATCAGGGTGGTAGTGAAAAACTGTTTTTT. It encodes CATSRDQGGSEKLFF.